The following is a TCR beta chain sequence with its context. There is no known antigen for this receptor. Base qualities were left out, and no much larger clone turns up one base away. The data derive from a study of regulatory dendritic cells for organ transplantation (dated by TCRdb to about 2017). Study-level background: To make regulatory dendritic cells, monocytes were cultured with vitamin D3 on days 0 and 4 and with IL-10 on day 4. To evaluate the response of the DCs to a potent maturation-inducing agent, LPS was added to DC cultures on day 6. TCRbeta repertoires were sequenced from sorted naive and memory CD4+ and CD8+ T cells before and after allostimulation with regulatory or mature dendritic cells.

On the study overall, not on this receptor specifically: In both subjects, allostimulation led to expansion of memory CD8+ clones, though the expansion induced by regulatory dendritic cells appeared to be more limited than that induced by mature dendritic cells. Naive CD4+ and CD8+ T cells showed highly diverse repertoires, whereas memory cells were less diverse and memory CD8+ cells were the most oligoclonal. Only a couple of subjects were sequenced, and the authors noted considerable between-individual heterogeneity in the alloreactive memory CD8+ T cell pool. Among the resting subsets, the most alloreactive TCR clonotypes were found in memory CD8+ T cells.

TCRbeta CDR3 regions were amplified by multiplexed two-step PCR using Vbeta-specific forward primers and Jbeta-specific reverse primers. Through the immunoSEQ service, TCRbeta libraries were sequenced on an Illumina instrument. For the original study's pipeline: IMGT annotation was used to assign V, D and J genes, and synthetic CDR3 analogues were used to correct the counts for multiplex PCR bias. In the immunoSEQ Analyzer, repertoire clonality was calculated as one minus normalized Shannon entropy. Clonal expansion was defined using Fisher's exact test with Benjamini-Hochberg false discovery rate control and a two-tailed threshold of P<0.01. This is the immuneACCESS table as TCRdb keeps it, with only in-frame sequences that have V and J called. A part of the clones is gone; compared with another copy, unresolved V genes explain less than half, and the rest is unexplained. The D gene and trimming were derived from the DNA, and the V and J assignments and clone size from that table. Within this sample are 20,000 to 25,000 clones, with around 86% of them counted one time only. Around 0.26% of the sample belongs to the ten largest clones.

Sorted T cell subsets were CFSE-labeled and co-cultured for around five days with allogeneic regulatory or mature dendritic cells at a 1:10 DC:T ratio. FACS was used to sort CD4+ or CD8+ cells into naive T cells (CD45RA+) and memory T cells (CD45RO+). T cells for TCR sequencing came from two healthy control subjects. Genomic DNA was extracted with the Qiagen DNeasy Blood & Tissue Kit. The sample was naive CD4+ T cells from blood cultured with dendritic cells. The sample's cell subset or site label is to be understood as: CD45RA+ naive T cells. This TCR derives from a human donor in good health.

The CDR3 protein: CASSSPHRGRASYEQYF. The base sequence is TGTGCCAGCAGTTCCCCCCACCGGGGTAGGGCCTCCTACGAGCAGTACTTC. The chain is made from TRBV27 and TRBJ2-7, with TRBD2 as a weak D call on 5 bases. CDR1 and CDR2 were assigned from the germline V gene (reference sequence) as MNHEY and SMNVEV. Reading from cysteine to phenylalanine, the CDR3 counts 17 amino acids. Only the CDR3 region is kept as DNA, spanning 51 bases read in frame from base 1. Cut back by 4 bases and 0 bases, the V and J ends lie 19 bases apart.